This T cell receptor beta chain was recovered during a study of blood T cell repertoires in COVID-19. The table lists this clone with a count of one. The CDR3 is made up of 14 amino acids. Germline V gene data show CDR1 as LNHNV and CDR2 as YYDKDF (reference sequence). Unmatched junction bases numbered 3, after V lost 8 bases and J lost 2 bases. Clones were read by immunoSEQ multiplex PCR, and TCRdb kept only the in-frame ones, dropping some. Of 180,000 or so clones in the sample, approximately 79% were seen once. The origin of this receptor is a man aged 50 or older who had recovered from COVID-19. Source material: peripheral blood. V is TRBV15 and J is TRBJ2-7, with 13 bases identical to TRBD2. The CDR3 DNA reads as TGTGCCACCTCGGGACTAGCGGGACCCTACGAGCAGTACTTC. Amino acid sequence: CATSGLAGPYEQYF.